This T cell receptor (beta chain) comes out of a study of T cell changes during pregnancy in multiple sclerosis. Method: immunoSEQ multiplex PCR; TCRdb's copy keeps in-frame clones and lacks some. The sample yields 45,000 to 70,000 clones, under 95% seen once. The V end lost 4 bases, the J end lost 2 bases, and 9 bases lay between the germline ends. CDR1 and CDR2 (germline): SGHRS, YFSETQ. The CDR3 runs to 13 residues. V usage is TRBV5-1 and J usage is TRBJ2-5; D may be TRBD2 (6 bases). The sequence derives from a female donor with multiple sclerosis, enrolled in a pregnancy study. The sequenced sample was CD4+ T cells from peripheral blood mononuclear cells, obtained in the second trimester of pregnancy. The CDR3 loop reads CASSTGLQETQYF. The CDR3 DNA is TGCGCCAGCAGCACGGGACTTCAAGAGACCCAGTACTTC.